Following are 9 T cell receptor beta chains from one sample sequenced in a study of T-cell reconstitution after alpha-beta-depleted transplantation in children. Unique molecular identifiers tagged the TCRbeta library. TCRdb re-analysed the PCR reads in MiXCR, keeping a single row per CDR3 protein. Of some 500,000 distinct CDR3 sequences listed, approximately 32% are singletons. The sample was PBMCs from the stem cell graft donor, taken from the stem cell graft. The receptors originated from a human donor who donated a stem cell graft to a child with aplastic anemia.

The chain has TRBV7-2 and TRBJ2-1; 9 positions match TRBD2. V was pared by 2 bases and J by 7 bases, with 3 bases of the junction left unmatched. Germline V gene data show CDR1 as SGHTA and CDR2 as FQGNSA. This CDR3 has 14 amino acids. The CDR3 region has the DNA TGTGCCAGCAGCTTATCCCTAGCGGGAAATGAGCAGTTCTTC. Translating it yields CASSLSLAGNEQFF.

The V gene is TRBV9, the J gene TRBJ2-1; 9 bases map to TRBD2. CDR3 length: 17 amino acids. Unmatched junction bases numbered 10, after V lost 3 bases and J lost 3 bases. Per the germline V gene, CDR1 is SGDLS and CDR2 is YYNGEE. The DNA for the CDR3 is TGTGCCAGCAGCGCCGGGGGGGCTAGCGGGATCTACAATGAGCAGTTCTTC. Its translation is CASSAGGASGIYNEQFF.

The chain couples TRBV5-5 to TRBJ2-7; D gene ambiguous. Germline loops: CDR1 SGHKS, CDR2 YYEKEE (reference sequence). The CDR3 is 13 residues long. V was clipped by 0 bases and J by 9 bases, with 13 bases between them. CDR3 sequence reads: CASSLDWAGGQYV. CDR3 sequence (DNA): TGTGCCAGCAGCTTGGATTGGGCAGGCGGGCAGTACGTC.

The V call is TRBV29-1, the J call TRBJ2-3; TRBD2 matches at 7 bases. Per the germline V gene, CDR1 is SQVTM and CDR2 is ANQGSEA. J was trimmed by 8 bases and V by 7 bases; bases with no gene match: 9. CDR3 length: 12 amino acids. The DNA for the CDR3 is TGCAGCGCCCTATGGGGCGGGAGTACGCAGTATTTT. Its protein is CSALWGGSTQYF.

Many counts were recorded for this clonotype. V usage is TRBV20-1 and J usage is TRBJ2-5; D is uncertain. V gave up 6 bases and J gave up 5 bases, with 10 bases separating them. CDR3 length: 11 residues. Germline CDR1 reads DFQATT; CDR2 reads SNEGSKA (reference sequence). CDR3 DNA sequence: TGCAGTGCAACGTCCCGGGAGACCCAGTACTTC. Translated, it gives CSATSRETQYF.

The rearrangement uses TRBV12-3 or TRBV12-4 and TRBJ2-7, with D hard to call. Trimming stripped 3 bases from V and 8 bases from J, with 14 bases between. This CDR3 comprises 13 residues. The CDR3 reads CASSLRDLTQQYF. In nucleotides, the CDR3 is TGTGCCAGCAGTTTGCGTGACCTAACACAGCAGTACTTC.

The rearrangement joins TRBV12-3 or TRBV12-4 to TRBJ2-7, with 13 bases aligning to TRBD2. The CDR3 sequence is 15 residues long. Trimming cost V 6 bases and J 1 base; bases outside gene matches: 3. In nucleotides, the CDR3 is TGTGCCAGCAGCTGGACTAGCGGGAGATCCTACGAGCAGTACTTC. Its protein product is CASSWTSGRSYEQYF.

CDR3 loop: CASSRDGLVGNTEAFF. Written as DNA, the CDR3 is TGTGCCAGCAGCCGCGACGGGCTTGTGGGAAACACTGAAGCTTTCTTT. This chain uses TRBV7-2 with TRBJ1-1; D is unclear. The CDR3 is made up of 16 amino acids. Deletions cut 5 bases from V and 2 bases from J, with 18 bases between. Per the germline V gene, CDR1 is SGHTA and CDR2 is FQGNSA.

The rearrangement uses TRBV27 and TRBJ2-7, with 8 nucleotides matching TRBD1. This CDR3 has 13 residues. Trimming took 5 bases from V and 10 from J; bases not matched to a gene: 10. From germline, CDR1 is MNHEY and CDR2 SMNVEV (reference sequence). The CDR3 DNA reads TGTGCCAGCAGTCCCGACAGGGGCGGCGACCAGTACTTC. Its protein product is CASSPDRGGDQYF.